The 17 T cell receptor beta chains below were found in one sample sequenced in a study of tumor-infiltrating lymphocytes in primary liver carcinoma. The source material, 20-30 mg of unsorted bulk tissue, was used to co-extract RNA and DNA. Using a constant-region primer together with ProtoScript II reverse transcriptase, TCR beta cDNA was made from 450 to 600 ng of total RNA. Each TCR beta library was derived from three nested multiplex PCR rounds that employed slightly modified ARM-PCR. Each of the first two PCR rounds ran around 10 cycles with TRBV1-TRBV30 forward and C-beta reverse primers. TCRdb recomputed calls from the multiplex PCR reads with MiXCR, one row per CDR3 protein. The table records approximately 92,000 distinct CDR3 sequences, just over 65% of them present only once. The specimen was tumor-adjacent normal liver tissue. All receptors derive from a man aged 40-49 years with primary liver carcinoma and hepatitis B virus infection.

For this clonotype: This may be a read error: a much more frequent sequence differs by one nucleotide. For the CDR3, the DNA is TGTGCCAGCACCCGGACATGGGAAGGCTACACCTTC. Amino acid sequence: CASTRTWEGYTF. V gene TRBV12-3 or TRBV12-4 combines with J gene TRBJ1-2, with D possibly being TRBD1 (5 bases). V was clipped by 7 bases and J by 8 bases, with 14 bases between them. The CDR3 covers 12 residues.

On this clonotype itself: Sequence at one end of the junction differs from germline and may be a read error. J is TRBJ2-1 and V is TRBV12-3 or TRBV12-4; D gene ambiguous. The CDR3 totals 11 residues. CDR3 in amino acids: CASSLTLEHFF. DNA for the CDR3: TGTGCTAGCAGTTTGACTCTTGAGCACTTCTTC.

Regarding this clonotype: This may stem from a read error, because a much larger clone lies one nucleotide away. The rearrangement joins TRBV6-6 to TRBJ2-1; D is perhaps TRBD2 (5 bases). This CDR3 is 16 amino acids long. Germline V gene sequence: CDR1 MNHNY, CDR2 SVGAGI (reference sequence). The V end was cut by 5 bases, the J end by 2 bases, with 16 bases between. Written as DNA, the CDR3 is TGTGCCAGCAGTCACCTCGGGAATTCCCCCTACAATGAGCAGTTCTTC. The encoded protein is CASSHLGNSPYNEQFF.

A remark on this clonotype: With a much larger clone just one base away, this may be a read error. It is likely a read error, because the conserved phenylalanine at the end of the CDR3 is missing. V usage is TRBV10-2 and J usage is TRBJ1-2; 9 bases line up with TRBD1. Germline V CDR1 and CDR2: WSHSY, SAAADI. Trimming cost V 6 bases and J 8 bases; bases outside gene matches: 4. This CDR3 comprises 12 residues. The CDR3 protein is CASRGQGVGYTL. The DNA of the CDR3 is TGCGCCAGCAGGGGACAGGGTGTAGGCTACACCTTA.

About this clonotype itself: This clone may be a read error of a much larger clone one base away. The chain is built from TRBV12-3 or TRBV12-4 and TRBJ2-7; 16 bases map to TRBD2. Germline trimming cut 6 bases from V and 9 bases from J; bases unmatched to any gene: 8. The CDR3 loop spans 15 amino acids. The CDR3 is CASRLSGLAGGRQYF. CDR3 DNA: TGTGCCAGCAGACTATCGGGACTAGCGGGAGGGAGGCAGTACTTC.

As to this clonotype: No conserved phenylalanine or tryptophan is present at the end of the CDR3, so a read error is the likely explanation. The rearrangement links TRBV10-3 to TRBJ2-7; the match to TRBD1 covers 10 bases. Germline V gives CDR1 ENHRY, CDR2 SYGVKD. V lost 4 bases to trimming and J lost 6 bases; unmatched junction nucleotides: 15. The CDR3 is made up of 17 amino acids. CDR3 residues: CAISALPPGQGFGEQYL. The CDR3 DNA follows: TGTGCCATCAGTGCCCTTCCCCCGGGACAGGGGTTCGGCGAGCAGTACCTC.

Notes on this clonotype: This could be a read error, since a much larger clone is one nucleotide away. This chain uses TRBV30 with TRBJ1-5; the D is unclear. The last part of the DNA fits TRBJ2-3 better; the J call may be wrong. CDR1 and CDR2 (germline): GTSNPN, SVGIG (reference sequence). The CDR3 covers 12 residues. CDR3 sequence reads: CACKTSNQPQYF. The CDR3 nucleotides are TGTGCCTGCAAGACAAGCAATCAGCCCCAGTATTTT.

The count of this clonotype is one. This could be a read error, since a much larger clone is one nucleotide away. This chain connects TRBV13 to TRBJ1-1; D unresolved. CDR1 PRHDT and CDR2 FYEKMQ come from the germline V gene (reference sequence). The CDR3 is 13 residues long. DNA for the CDR3: TGTGCCAGCAGCTTAACCTTGAACATTGAAGCTTTCTTT. Its translation: CASSLTLNIEAFF.

A few counts support this clonotype. This chain uses TRBV7-8 with TRBJ2-5; 7 bases line up with TRBD1. The germline gives CDR1 SGHVS, CDR2 FQNEAQ. The CDR3 is 15 amino acids. After removal of 7 bases from V and 7 bases from J, the junction contained 15 bases not matched to a gene. For the CDR3, the DNA is TGTGCCAGCAACTCGGAGATTGGGACAGTGGGGACCCAGTACTTC. It translates to CASNSEIGTVGTQYF.

The J gene is TRBJ2-5, the V gene TRBV5-1, with a possible D match to TRBD2 (5 bases). In germline, CDR1 is SGHRS, CDR2 YFSETQ. The CDR3 length is 17 residues. Trimming removed 0 bases at V and 5 bases at J, with 20 bases between. CDR3 sequence (DNA): TGCGCCAGCAGCTTGGCCGGGATAGCAGGCGGTGGGGAGACCCAGTACTTC. It encodes CASSLAGIAGGGETQYF.

Details on this clonotype: A read error may produce the germline difference seen at one junction end. The V call is TRBV29-1, the J call TRBJ2-5, with TRBD2 identical over 8 bases. This CDR3 contains 16 residues. Germline loops: CDR1 SQVTM, CDR2 ANQGSEA. CDR3: CSVTPGISGNEETQYF. As DNA, the CDR3 is TGTAGCGTGACGCCAGGGATTAGCGGGAATGAAGAGACCCAGTACTTC.

This clonotype was seen only a few times. Sequence at one end of the junction differs from germline and may be a read error. This chain links TRBV6-6 with TRBJ1-1, with no clear D. Germline V gene sequence: CDR1 MNHNY, CDR2 SVGAGI (reference sequence). The CDR3 covers 14 residues. The CDR3 sequence: CASSYSLLGTVAFF. CDR3 nucleotide sequence: TGTGCCAGTAGTTACTCACTCCTCGGAACTGTAGCTTTCTTT.

This clonotype was detected many times. The V gene is TRBV14, the J gene TRBJ2-7; D might be TRBD1 (6 bases). Germline V gene sequence: CDR1 SGHDN, CDR2 FVKESK. This CDR3 contains 14 residues. V lost 3 bases, J lost 6 bases, and 15 bases lay in between. CDR3 sequence: CASSQDVGASEQYF. The CDR3 coding sequence is TGTGCCAGCAGCCAGGATGTGGGGGCCAGCGAGCAGTACTTC.

This clonotype has a handful of counts. This clone may be a read error of a much larger clone one base away. CDR3 nucleotides: TGTGTCAGCATCTTGAATAGCGGTGGGACAGATACGCAGTATTTT. It codes for CVSILNSGGTDTQYF. The rearrangement links TRBV12-3 or TRBV12-4 to TRBJ2-3; D might be TRBD2 (6 bases). The CDR3 has 15 amino acids.

Note on this clonotype: At one end, the junction sequence differs from germline, possibly due to a read error. V and J are TRBV11-2 and TRBJ2-7; a weak D match, TRBD1 (5 bases). Germline V gene sequence: CDR1 SGHAT, CDR2 FQNNGV. The CDR3 runs 14 residues. CDR3 sequence reads: CASSLNPSGYEQYF. As DNA, the CDR3 is TGTGCCAGCAGCTTAAATCCGTCAGGGTACGAGCAGTATTTC.

The chain joins TRBV11-2 to TRBJ2-7, with a weak D call TRBD2 (6 bases). The length of the CDR3 is 15 residues. CDR1 is SGHAT, CDR2 FQNNGV, per germline. The V and J ends lost 1 base and 4 bases respectively, with 14 bases between them. The CDR3 loop is CASSLVAGRFYEQYF. In DNA, the CDR3 is TGTGCCAGCAGCTTAGTTGCGGGGAGGTTTTACGAGCAGTACTTC.

As regards this clonotype: Its ends do not fully match the called genes, so a read error is possible. CDR3 in amino acids: CANSQGQCGERFF. The CDR3 DNA is TGCGCCAACAGCCAAGGACAATGCGGGGAGCGGTTTTTT. The rearrangement joins TRBV4-1 to TRBJ2-2, with D tentatively TRBD2 (6 bases). CDR3 size: 13 residues. The germline V gene encodes CDR1 MGHRA and CDR2 YSYEKL.